The clone carrying this T cell receptor (beta chain) came up many times. Its specificity is not known. The sample is drawn from a study of CD8 T cells in ankylosing spondylitis. The V end lost 3 bases, the J end lost 4 bases, and 3 bases lay between the germline ends. The CDR3 runs to 11 residues. General study findings and limits: One TCR beta motif, made up of eight or nine highly homologous variants, appeared characteristic of ankylosing spondylitis blood. Peripheral blood samples showed relatively rare disease-linked clones, and these clones were CD8+. Enrichment of disease-linked clones was reportedly significant in matched ankylosing spondylitis synovial fluid.

Quantitative molecular-barcoded 5'-RACE generated the TCR beta libraries. TCRdb passed the 5' RACE reads through MiXCR, listing each CDR3 protein once. The sample shows hundreds of thousands of distinct CDR3 sequences, 25% to 30% of them seen only once. The sequencing sample was made of blood, either unsorted or a sorted T cell fraction (not recorded which). The source of this sequence is a male donor with ankylosing spondylitis. The chain links TRBV12-3 or TRBV12-4 to TRBJ1-1, with D hard to call. The CDR3 bases are TGTGCCAGCAGTTTCGGCACTGAAGCTTTCTTT. Its protein product is CASSFGTEAFF.